The rows below give T cell receptor beta chains drawn from one sample of a study of vaccination effects on CD4 cells after COVID-19. The table came from immunoSEQ multiplex PCR; TCRdb's copy has only in-frame clones and leaves some out. Altogether more than 20,000 clones are present, around 79% being singletons, with the ten largest covering roughly 19%. These receptors have no identified antigens. Sequencing used CD4+ T cells from PBMCs cultured with HCoV-NL63 spike peptides, obtained before COVID-19 vaccination. These receptors were obtained from a human donor who had a prior SARS-CoV-2 infection. The conserved cysteine and the conserved F or W are not part of the CDR3 here. Fields, in order: V gene, CDR3 protein.

TRBV6-1,ASSESRASQPQH
TRBV29-1,SVVWNYGYT
TRBV6-5,ASSYGGDRDTEAF
TRBV7-8,ASSLARFGTRKFTDTQY
TRBV6-6,ASSQQGMEAF
TRBV11-3,ASSFSRDEQY
TRBV5-1,ASSRGQGFSDTQY
TRBV7-9,ASSSPPTGRTEAF
TRBV10-3,AIGAHSGSGNTGELF
TRBV9,ASSVAVWSGGRAASEQF
TRBV7-2,ASSPRWGSPGELF
TRBV7-2,ASSLRSRGTQPQH
TRBV5-5,ASSSTLGTQYNEQF
TRBV2,ASRQLDYGYT
TRBV3-1/TRBV3-2,ASSRIARSQEETGSPLH
TRBV7-7,ASSLGGGSTEQF
TRBV18,ASSPQGVGTEAF
TRBV18,ASSPPFQYLSTDTQY
TRBV19,ASSLFGVPDRNLGNEQF
TRBV30,AWSPGSFTEAF
TRBV10-3,APPQGSYEQY
TRBV2,ASSEWSLRSGYGYT
TRBV7-2,ASSSFSGPRSYNEQF
TRBV5-6,ASSLTTSGSSYEQY
TRBV5-6,ASSLYAGTSYNEQF
TRBV3-1/TRBV3-2,ASSRLDRPNTEAF
TRBV6-5,ASSPSGSSYNEQF
TRBV10-3,ATVDRDGQPQH
TRBV7-9,ASSLALRTGELF
TRBV6-1,ASSEAMVSNQPQH
TRBV6-6,ASSYRGNRSNQPQH